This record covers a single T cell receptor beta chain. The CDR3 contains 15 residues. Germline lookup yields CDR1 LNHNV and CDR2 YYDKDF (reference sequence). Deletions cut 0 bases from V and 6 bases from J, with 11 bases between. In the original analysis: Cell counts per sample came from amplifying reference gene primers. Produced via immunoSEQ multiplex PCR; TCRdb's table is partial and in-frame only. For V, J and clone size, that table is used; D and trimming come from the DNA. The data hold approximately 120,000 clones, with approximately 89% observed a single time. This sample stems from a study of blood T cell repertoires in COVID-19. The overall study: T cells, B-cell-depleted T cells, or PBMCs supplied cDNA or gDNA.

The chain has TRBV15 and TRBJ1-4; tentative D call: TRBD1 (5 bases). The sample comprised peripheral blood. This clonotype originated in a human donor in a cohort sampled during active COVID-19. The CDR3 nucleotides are TGTGCCACCAGCAGAGATGTGGGAGGGGATGAAAAACTGTTTTTT. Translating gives CATSRDVGGDEKLFF.